This T cell receptor beta chain was sequenced in a study of shared clonotypes between healthy human individuals. The ends were cut back, 7 bases at V and 5 bases at J, with 14 bases in the middle. Germline assignment: CDR1 MNHNS and CDR2 SASEGT. The CDR3 spans 13 residues. Concerning this clone itself: No antigen is known for it.

The assay was immunoSEQ multiplex PCR, and TCRdb's table has in-frame clones only and misses some. The sample includes some 1,600,000 clones, under 99% of them seen just once. Overall study findings and caveats: Clonotypes which were not shared had lower generation probabilities than clonotypes that all four donors shared. Estimated clonotype richness was generally higher in naive than memory subsets.

The sequence was obtained from a man aged 25-45 years in good health. Sequencing was performed on naive CD4+ T cells sorted from blood. Described subset: CD45RA+ positively selected. The rearrangement joins TRBV6-1 to TRBJ2-5; D perhaps matches TRBD1 (8 bases). For the CDR3, the DNA is TGTGCCAGCATGGCACAGGGGGGGGAGACCCAGTACTTC. This encodes CASMAQGGETQYF.